These T cell receptor beta chains were read from a single sample in a study of cytomegalovirus exposure and HLA in healthy donors. Some clones are missing from TCRdb's copy, which holds only in-frame ones; the method was immunoSEQ multiplex PCR. The sample shows approximately 99,000 clones, 70% to 85% of them seen only once. The sample taken for sequencing was PBMCs. These receptors were collected from a woman between 18 and 29 years old in good health and CMV-seronegative. CDR3s include the opening cysteine and the closing phenylalanine or tryptophan. The D gene is left open where the match is weak. Not all rows give a size; the values are once, few, many and, for expanded clones, a class.

cdr3_aa cdr3_nt j_call d_call v_call clone_size
CASSLEPGGANQPQHF TGCGCCAGCAGCCTAGAACCAGGGGGCGCGAATCAGCCCCAGCATTTT TRBJ1-5 TRBD1 TRBV4-1 .
CAITRDSNYGYTF TGTGCCATCACTAGGGACAGTAACTATGGCTACACCTTC TRBJ1-2 TRBD1 TRBV10-3 few
CATSPTGGGGTEAFF TGTGCCACTTCGCCCACAGGGGGTGGGGGGACTGAAGCTTTCTTT TRBJ1-1 TRBD1 TRBV28 .
CASSELPGGATDTQYF TGTGCCAGCAGTGAATTACCAGGGGGCGCGACAGATACGCAGTATTTT TRBJ2-3 TRBD1 TRBV25-1 .
CASGPVLATNEKLFF TGCGCCAGCGGGCCGGTACTAGCAACTAATGAAAAACTGTTTTTT TRBJ1-4 . TRBV4-1 .
CAILGGPNYEQYF TGTGCCATTTTAGGGGGACCGAATTACGAGCAGTACTTC TRBJ2-7 . TRBV10-3 .
CASSPGGGYGYTF TGTGCCAGCAGCCCGGGGGGTGGCTATGGCTACACCTTC TRBJ1-2 . TRBV11-2 .
CASSLAGQGGQPQHF TGTGCCAGCAGCTTAGCCGGACAGGGGGGACAGCCCCAGCATTTT TRBJ1-5 TRBD1 TRBV7-2 .
CASNTRAGELFF TGTGCCAGCAACACTAGGGCCGGGGAGCTGTTTTTT TRBJ2-2 . TRBV6-1 .
CAISESTSGGAASYNEQFF TGTGCCATCAGTGAGTCGACTAGCGGGGGGGCCGCCTCCTACAATGAGCAGTTCTTC TRBJ2-1 TRBD2 TRBV10-3 .
CASSRSWGPQETQYF TGTGCCAGCAGTCGTAGCTGGGGGCCCCAAGAGACCCAGTACTTC TRBJ2-5 . TRBV25-1 many
CSVEGDSYEQYF TGCAGCGTTGAAGGGGACAGCTACGAGCAGTACTTC TRBJ2-7 TRBD1 TRBV29-1 .
CASSDRTGLDEQFF TGTGCCAGCAGCGATCGTACAGGTTTGGATGAGCAGTTCTTC TRBJ2-1 . TRBV5-4 .
CASSDLVYNEQFF TGTGCCAGCAGTGATCTCGTATACAATGAGCAGTTCTTC TRBJ2-1 . TRBV25-1 .
CASSPRREPNSPLHF TGCGCCAGCAGCCCCCGGAGAGAACCTAATTCACCCCTCCACTTT TRBJ1-6 . TRBV5-1 .
CSVATANYGYTF TGCAGCGTCGCTACAGCTAACTATGGCTACACCTTC TRBJ1-2 . TRBV29-1 .
CASSVLQTGTGKETQYF TGCGCCAGCAGCGTCCTCCAAACCGGGACAGGGAAAGAGACCCAGTACTTC TRBJ2-5 TRBD1 TRBV5-1 .
CASSPERGGAYEQYF TGCGCCAGCAGCCCTGAGAGGGGGGGGGCGTACGAGCAGTACTTC TRBJ2-7 . TRBV5-1 .
CASSAGTSGVPMVFF TGTGCCAGCAGTGCCGGGACTAGCGGGGTACCTATGGTGTTCTTC TRBJ2-1 TRBD2 TRBV2 .
CASSESWDRKETQYF TGTGCCAGCAGTGAATCTTGGGACAGAAAAGAGACCCAGTACTTC TRBJ2-5 TRBD1 TRBV6-1 few
CASGSGGPVITDTQYF TGTGCCAGTGGGTCGGGGGGGCCGGTAATCACAGATACGCAGTATTTT TRBJ2-3 TRBD2 TRBV19 .
CASSSPPGTQYF TGTGCCAGCAGTTCTCCCCCGGGGACCCAGTACTTC TRBJ2-5 . TRBV27 once
CASSQGTDTDTQYF TGTGCCAGCAGCCAAGGGACAGACACAGATACGCAGTATTTT TRBJ2-3 . TRBV4-2 .
CASSFLAGAYNEQFF TGTGCCAGCAGCTTCCTAGCGGGGGCTTACAATGAGCAGTTCTTC TRBJ2-1 TRBD2 TRBV7-2 .
CASSFWTGDNEQFF TGTGCCAGCAGTTTCTGGACAGGGGACAATGAGCAGTTCTTC TRBJ2-1 TRBD1 TRBV28 .
CAWSVGQGTNSPLHF TGTGCCTGGAGTGTCGGTCAGGGTACCAATTCACCCCTCCACTTT TRBJ1-6 . TRBV30 .
CASSPLTSFLFF TGTGCCAGCAGCCCATTGACTAGCTTTCTGTTCTTC TRBJ2-1 TRBD2 TRBV14 few
CASSVGASYNEQFF TGTGCCAGCAGCGTAGGGGCTTCATACAATGAGCAGTTCTTC TRBJ2-1 . TRBV9 .
CASSYQGTDTEAFF TGTGCCAGCAGCTACCAGGGTACGGACACTGAAGCTTTCTTT TRBJ1-1 . TRBV7-3 .
CASSDLTGLNQPQHF TGTGCCAGCAGTGACCTGACAGGCCTCAATCAGCCCCAGCATTTT TRBJ1-5 . TRBV6-1 .
CASSEVTVPKNIQYF TGTGCCAGCAGTGAAGTTACAGTACCGAAAAACATTCAGTACTTC TRBJ2-4 . TRBV6-1 .
CSGDRASTEAFF TGCAGCGGTGACAGGGCGTCCACTGAAGCTTTCTTT TRBJ1-1 TRBD1 TRBV29-1 .
CASSFGGQPQHF TGTGCCAGCAGCTTCGGGGGGCAGCCCCAGCATTTT TRBJ1-5 . TRBV7-9 .
CASSYLHGDTEAFF TGTGCCAGCAGTTATTTACACGGGGACACTGAAGCTTTCTTT TRBJ1-1 . TRBV6-6 .
CASSFGSGANVLTF TGTGCCAGCAGCTTCGGGTCTGGGGCCAACGTCCTGACTTTC TRBJ2-6 . TRBV5-5 .
CSVDPGQANYGYTF TGCAGCGTTGACCCCGGACAGGCGAACTATGGCTACACCTTC TRBJ1-2 TRBD1 TRBV29-1 .